The clone carrying this T cell receptor (beta chain) was counted a few times. This entry is derived from a study of patients and donors after allogeneic stem cell transplantation. A single record per CDR3 protein comes from TCRdb applying MiXCR to the RT-PCR reads. Among tens of thousands of distinct CDR3 sequences listed, about 14% were seen once. The CDR3 spans 18 residues. With 0 bases clipped from V and 4 bases from J, the junction kept 9 bases outside the gene matches. Looked up from germline, CDR1 is SGHRS and CDR2 is YFSETQ. The rearrangement links TRBV5-1 to TRBJ2-1; 11 bases match TRBD2. This clonotype was sampled from a human donor who was either an allogeneic HSCT recipient or a stem cell or donor lymphocyte infusion donor (not recorded which). It is not recorded whose cells these are; they may come from a transplant donor. The specimen sequenced was blood, either unsorted or a sorted T cell fraction (not recorded which). CDR3: CASSLGVRGLAAYNEQFF. The DNA for the CDR3 is TGCGCCAGCAGCTTGGGGGTGCGGGGACTAGCGGCTTACAATGAGCAGTTCTTC.